Shown below are 9 T cell receptor beta chains from a single sample sequenced in a study of blood T cell repertoires in COVID-19. The protocol was immunoSEQ multiplex PCR, while the TCRdb copy is restricted to in-frame clones and leaves out a portion. Of roughly 100,000 clones listed, more than 70% were seen once; the top ten hold about a sixth. Sequenced sample: peripheral blood. These receptors were taken from a human donor in a cohort sampled during active COVID-19.

This clone showed up just a few times. The J gene is TRBJ2-7, the V gene TRBV5-1; D is ambiguous. Germline assignment: CDR1 SGHRS and CDR2 YFSETQ. The CDR3 is 14 amino acids. V was pared by 2 bases and J by 2 bases, with 11 bases between. In DNA, the CDR3 is TGCGCCAGCAGCTTACAAGTCGCGGCCTACGAGCAGTACTTC. Amino acids: CASSLQVAAYEQYF.

V and J are TRBV7-2 and TRBJ2-5; 7 bases match TRBD1. V was clipped by 1 base and J by 5 bases; unmatched bases: 10. The length of the CDR3 is 16 residues. Germline assignment: CDR1 SGHTA and CDR2 FQGNSA. CDR3 loop: CASSLGTGLFWETQYF. Here the CDR3 DNA reads TGTGCCAGCAGCTTAGGGACAGGTCTATTCTGGGAGACCCAGTACTTC.

To note about this clone: A junction boundary mismatches the germline segment, possibly from a read error. The rearrangement joins TRBV19 to TRBJ2-2, with a weak D call TRBD1 (5 bases). CDR1 and CDR2 from the germline V gene are LNHDA and SQIVND (reference sequence). There are 15 residues in the CDR3. CDR3 residues: CASRIDRTPSGELFF. The CDR3 bases are TGTGCCAGTAGGATAGACAGAACACCAAGCGGGGAGCTGTTTTTT.

The gene calls are TRBV28 and TRBJ1-1; 11 bases line up with TRBD1. Germline V gene lookup returns CDR1 MDHEN and CDR2 SYDVKM. The CDR3 length is 15 residues. V dropped 5 bases and J dropped 4; count of bases not matched to a gene: 6. The CDR3 reads CASSPAGTGGTEAFF. For the CDR3, the DNA is TGTGCCAGCAGTCCAGCCGGGACAGGGGGCACTGAAGCTTTCTTT.

The gene calls are TRBV23-1 and TRBJ1-1; 7 nucleotides agree with TRBD1. TRBV23-1 has ORF status, its function being uncertain. The CDR3 covers 14 residues. Trimming took 1 base from V and 11 from J; bases not matched to a gene: 10. The CDR3 reads CASSQYRGRARAFF. In DNA form, the CDR3 reads TGCGCCAGCAGTCAATACAGGGGCCGGGCTCGGGCTTTCTTT.

The chain recombines TRBV27 with TRBJ2-7, with a weak D call TRBD2 (6 bases). The CDR3 is 15 residues long. Trimming took off 6 bases at V and 6 bases at J, with 21 bases between the two ends. Germline values: CDR1 MNHEY, CDR2 SMNVEV (reference sequence). As DNA, the CDR3 is TGTGCCAGCAGACCCGCGACTAGGGTTTCAGGCGAGCAGTACTTC. It is translated as CASRPATRVSGEQYF.

The chain joins TRBV5-1 to TRBJ1-2; 8 bases are a match to TRBD1. The trim removed 0 bases at V and 4 bases at J, leaving 2 bases unmatched. This CDR3 region has 14 residues. The germline gives CDR1 SGHRS, CDR2 YFSETQ. CDR3 in DNA: TGCGCCAGCAGCTTGGCTGACAGGGGCTATGGCTACACCTTC. Translated, it gives CASSLADRGYGYTF.

In its sample, this clone was seen once. The rearrangement joins TRBV2 to TRBJ2-1; TRBD1 matches at 9 bases. The CDR3 loop spans 15 amino acids. Germline-derived CDR1 and CDR2 are SNHLY and FYNNEI. With 7 bases clipped from V and 6 bases from J, the junction kept 10 bases outside the gene matches. CDR3 DNA: TGTGCCAGCAAGACTCAGACAGGGGGGACCAATGAGCAGTTCTTC. It encodes CASKTQTGGTNEQFF.

The chain recombines TRBV4-3 with TRBJ2-7; the match to TRBD1 covers 11 bases. This CDR3 has 15 amino acids. J lost 5 bases, V lost 5 bases, and 8 bases had no gene match. In germline, CDR1 is LGHNA, CDR2 YSLEER. In DNA form, the CDR3 reads TGCGCCAGCAGCTTAAGGACAGGGGGCTTGGACGAGCAGTACTTC. It encodes CASSLRTGGLDEQYF.